The present entry profiles one T cell receptor beta chain with its context. This clonotype was seen once. Its antigen remains undetermined. No base quality values were provided; no much bigger clone lies one nucleotide off. One read yields weak evidence. This record comes from a study of CD8 T cells in Susac syndrome (dated by TCRdb to the late 2010s). For the wider study: The study used repertoire sequencing to test whether antigen drove CD8+ T cell activation and differentiation in Susac syndrome. The study compared CD8+ T cell repertoire clonality among 12 healthy donors, some 14 Susac syndrome patients and about 16 multiple sclerosis patients.

Peripheral blood CD8+ and CD4+ T cells from healthy donors, Susac syndrome patients and multiple sclerosis patients were profiled using high-throughput TCR beta sequencing. Treatment-naive patients with stable or active relapsing-remitting disease fulfilling revised McDonald criteria were used as multiple sclerosis controls. Bulk CD8+ and CD4+ T cells were purified by magnetic negative isolation, whereas CD8+ TEMRA cells were enriched by FACS. Blood was drawn into EDTA tubes, processed within 24 hours, and PBMCs were isolated by density gradient centrifugation. PBMCs intended for TCR sequencing were frozen in liquid nitrogen and were later thawed in a 37 degrees C water bath. Purity of sorted or isolated CD4+, CD8+ and CD8+ TEMRA cells was at least 90%. RNA was extracted using the RNeasy kit, and roughly 0.45 to 1 ug of the RNA was reverse transcribed with random hexamers. The immunoSEQ multiplex PCR assay, which covers 54 Vbeta and 13 Jbeta segments, was used to amplify TCR beta CDR3 regions. Bias from PCR amplification was corrected by using a synthetic template baseline for primer optimization and for computational correction. Per the original workflow: Reads were assigned to V, D and J genes according to IMGT and analyzed in immunoSEQ Analyzer, with only productive sequences retained. Clonality was calculated as one minus the Shannon entropy normalized by log2 of the number of productive unique sequences. For each patient and control, public and private clones were evaluated within the 100 most prevalent clones. A clone was defined as Susac-specific if it was absent from the healthy and MS cohorts, from 1052 published viral clones and from other ImmuneACCESS disease sequences. TCRdb trimmed the raw reads at Q25, called clones with MiXCR and kept productive beta chains. Identical CDR3 protein sequences are pooled into one entry, listed with their most common genes and DNA. TCRdb's processing, not the study's, gives the V and J calls here. The sample records a few hundred thousand distinct CDR3 sequences, around 85% of which are singletons. The biggest ten clones account for about 0.12% of the sample.

Broader findings and caveats from the paper: The number of individuals in the TCR sequencing and HLA analysis was recognized as being relatively small.

The CDR3 contains 13 residues, cysteine and phenylalanine counted. CDR3 DNA only is kept here, 39 bases in frame from base 1. Based on the germline V gene (reference sequence), the CDR1 and CDR2 sequences are GTSNPN and SVGIG. V is pared back by 3 bases and J by 3 bases, with 11 bases lying between the germline termini. The chain employs TRBV30 and TRBJ1-1, with a weak D call of TRBD1 (5 bases match). The sample taken for sequencing was CD8+ T cells from PBMCs. This TCR came from a human donor with multiple sclerosis. The DNA sequence is as follows: TGTGCCTGGAGCGGGACGGGGGACACTGAAGCTTTCTTT. Translated, it gives CAWSGTGDTEAFF.